What follows are 14 T cell receptor beta chains derived from one specimen sequenced in a study of early T cells in non-severe SARS-CoV-2 infection. Each CDR3 protein gets one entry after TCRdb re-called the 5' RACE reads with MiXCR. The sample yields about 77,000 distinct CDR3 sequences, around 9.9% seen once. Source material: whole blood. The receptors originated from an adult who was a healthcare worker with PCR-confirmed SARS-CoV-2 infection or an uninfected control (not recorded which).

This clonotype was picked up many times. The chain uses TRBV28 and TRBJ2-5; 11 bases fit TRBD2. After removal of 7 bases from V and 5 bases from J, the junction contained 12 bases not matched to a gene. CDR1 is MDHEN, CDR2 SYDVKM, per germline. The CDR3 contains 16 residues. The CDR3 DNA is TGTGCCAGCAAACCTACTAGCGGGAGACAATGGGAGACCCAGTACTTC. Its translation is CASKPTSGRQWETQYF.

This clonotype was seen many times. This chain uses TRBV13 with TRBJ2-1; D unclear. CDR3 length: 12 residues. V lost 5 bases and J lost 5, with 7 bases in between. Germline loops: CDR1 PRHDT, CDR2 FYEKMQ (reference sequence). The CDR3 DNA reads TGTGCCAGCAGCCCCCGCGACAATGAGCAGTTCTTC. It codes for CASSPRDNEQFF.

In this sample, this clonotype turned up many times. The chain has TRBV27 and TRBJ2-7; tentatively, D is TRBD1 or TRBD2 (6 bases each). The germline CDR1 and CDR2 sequences are MNHEY and SMNVEV (reference sequence). The ends were cut back, 5 bases at V and 4 bases at J, with 18 bases in the middle. CDR3 size: 15 residues. CDR3 nucleotide sequence: TGTGCCAGCAGTCCTCCAGGGGACTCACAATACGAGCAGTACTTC. This encodes CASSPPGDSQYEQYF.

This clonotype turned up a few times. The chain uses TRBV23-1 and TRBJ1-2, with D tentatively TRBD1 (6 bases). TRBV23-1 is an ORF for which the function is uncertain. CDR3 size: 15 residues. Trimming cost V 3 bases and J 2 bases, with 13 bases left between them. CDR3 DNA sequence: TGCGCCAGCAGTCATCGGCCGGGACAAAACTATGGCTACACCTTC. Translation: CASSHRPGQNYGYTF.

Concerning this clonotype itself: This may arise from a read error, as a much more abundant clone is one base away. This is likely a read error, given that the CDR3 carries no conserved phenylalanine or tryptophan at its end. The DNA is left out, because the CDR3 cannot be placed on it with certainty; the CDR3 is given as TCRdb lists it. V gene TRBV20-1 combines with J gene TRBJ1-1; TRBD1 reflects the table's D call only, with no check against the DNA. Both ends counted, the CDR3 spans 15 residues. Germline assignment: CDR1 DFQATT and CDR2 SNEGSKA (reference sequence). The CDR3 region is CSAMPRGRLNTEVFY.

The chain carries TRBV4-1 and TRBJ2-5; 7 bases match TRBD2. The CDR3 runs 15 residues. The germline gives CDR1 MGHRA, CDR2 YSYEKL. The junction had 4 bases not matched to a gene; V was cut back by 1 base and J by 2 bases. For the CDR3, the DNA is TGCGCCAGCAGCCAAGCTTGGCGGGAGCAAGAGACCCAGTACTTC. Translated, it gives CASSQAWREQETQYF.

This clonotype was seen many times. CDR3 sequence: CASSLAAGSAAFF. DNA for the CDR3: TGCGCCAGCAGCTTGGCGGCAGGGTCGGCAGCTTTCTTT. The chain couples TRBV5-1 to TRBJ1-1, with TRBD1 as a possible D gene (5 bases). Germline values: CDR1 SGHRS, CDR2 YFSETQ. V lost 0 bases, J lost 10 bases, and 13 bases lay in between. CDR3 length: 13 residues. Based on the CDR3 plus reference TRBV5-1 and TRBJ1-1, the full variable domain is KAGVTQTPRYLIKTRGQQVTLSCSPISGHRSVSWYQQTPGQGLQFLFEYFSETQRNKGNFPGRFSGRQFSNSRSEMNVSTLELGDSALYLCASSLAAGSAAFFGQGTRLTVV.

This clonotype was recorded at least ten times. The chain is built from TRBV3-1 and TRBJ2-2; TRBD2 matches at 10 bases. The germline V gene has CDR1 LGHDT and CDR2 YNNKEL (reference sequence). V shed 1 base and J 6 bases; nucleotides not matched to a gene: 8. There are 17 residues in the CDR3. The CDR3 DNA reads as TGTGCCAGCAGCCAAGTTACGGGAGCGGGAGGGCCCGGGGAGCTGTTTTTT. Translation gives CASSQVTGAGGPGELFF.

This clonotype was seen many times. This rearrangement joins TRBV9 to TRBJ2-1, with D perhaps given as TRBD1 or TRBD2 (5 bases each). The CDR3 spans 13 residues. Germline V gene sequence: CDR1 SGDLS, CDR2 YYNGEE. V shed 3 bases and J shed 9 bases, with 13 bases lying between them. CDR3: CASSEGTFGEQFF. In DNA form, the CDR3 reads TGTGCCAGCAGCGAGGGGACGTTCGGTGAGCAGTTCTTC.

This clonotype was counted many times. The CDR3 bases are TGTGCCAGCAGAGATACTAGCGGGAGCGAGCAGTACTTC. It yields the protein CASRDTSGSEQYF. This chain joins TRBV3-1 and TRBJ2-7, with TRBD2 matching over 11 bases. CDR1 and CDR2 (germline): LGHDT, YNNKEL (reference sequence). The CDR3 spans 13 residues. Trimming at V came to 6 bases and at J to 6 bases, leaving 4 bases not matched to a gene.

This clonotype was detected many times. This chain links TRBV11-2 with TRBJ2-5, with D possibly matching TRBD2 (6 bases). Germline V lookup: CDR1 SGHAT, CDR2 FQNNGV. Trimming pared 2 bases from V and 2 bases from J, leaving 12 bases between. The CDR3 has 15 residues. The CDR3 loop reads CASSLLGTFQETQYF. CDR3 DNA: TGTGCCAGCAGCTTATTGGGGACTTTTCAAGAGACCCAGTACTTC.

This clonotype has at least ten counts. J is TRBJ2-7 and V is TRBV28, with TRBD1 matching over 7 bases. With 10 bases clipped from V and 0 bases from J, the junction kept 9 bases outside the gene matches. Germline CDR1 is MDHEN and CDR2 is SYDVKM. The CDR3 spans 14 residues. The CDR3 DNA reads TGTGCCACCCGGGACAGCTCGAGCTCCTACGAGCAGTACTTC. Amino acid sequence: CATRDSSSSYEQYF.

This clonotype was found many times. The genes are TRBV3-1 and TRBJ1-1; D not resolved. Germline loops: CDR1 LGHDT, CDR2 YNNKEL (reference sequence). Trimming removed 4 bases at V and 0 bases at J, with 9 bases between. CDR3 length equals 14 residues. The CDR3, as DNA: TGTGCCAGCAGCCTACAACACCTGAACACTGAAGCTTTCTTT. Amino acids: CASSLQHLNTEAFF.

Ten or more counts support this clonotype. This chain links TRBV20-1 with TRBJ2-1; 14 bases are a match to TRBD2. The CDR3 is 17 amino acids. The germline gives CDR1 DFQATT, CDR2 SNEGSKA (reference sequence). V was clipped by 8 bases and J by 0 bases; unmatched bases: 9. The CDR3 region is CSIRGTSGRPSYNEQFF. The CDR3 DNA reads TGCAGTATCCGAGGGACTAGCGGGAGACCCTCCTACAATGAGCAGTTCTTC.